The clone carrying this T cell receptor beta chain occurred a few times. CDR1 and CDR2 (germline): GTSNPN, SVGIG (reference sequence). V trimming: 2 bases; J trimming: 9 bases; junction bases outside the gene matches: 11. This CDR3 contains 15 residues. This entry belongs to a study of blood T cell repertoires in COVID-19. TCRdb keeps only in-frame clones here, not all; method: immunoSEQ multiplex PCR. The sample yields 250,000 to 350,000 clones, approximately 86% seen once. The TCR comes from a human donor with COVID-19, enrolled during active disease. The donor label of this sample is uncertain. Material: peripheral blood. This sequence joins TRBV30 and TRBJ1-3; 9 bases align to TRBD1. In DNA form, the CDR3 reads TGTGCCTGGAGTCCCTCTGGGACAGGGATTCTCACCATATATTTT. Encoded protein: CAWSPSGTGILTIYF.